The rows below give T cell receptor beta chains drawn from one sample of a study of blood T cells in healthy people across ages. In TCRdb, the 5' RACE reads were re-called with MiXCR into one record per CDR3 protein. The data hold hundreds of thousands of distinct CDR3 sequences, with 58% observed a single time. The source material was blood. The source is a man aged 55 to 70 in good health. CDR3s include the opening cysteine and the closing phenylalanine or tryptophan. The order of the fields is CDR3 DNA, CDR3 protein, V gene, J gene, clone size, D gene. A D gene is named only where the DNA matches it firmly. The size entry is marked missing in some rows and otherwise reads once, few, many or a size class.

CDR3nt: TGCAGCGTTGATGGAGGCATAGACTATGGCTACACCTTC
CDR3aa: CSVDGGIDYGYTF
v_gene: TRBV29-1
j_gene: TRBJ1-2
abundance: NA
d_gene: NA

CDR3nt: TGTGCCAGCAGCCGGAGACAGGGGGGGAACACCGGGGAGCTGTTTTTT
CDR3aa: CASSRRQGGNTGELFF
v_gene: TRBV6-5
j_gene: TRBJ2-2
abundance: NA
d_gene: TRBD1

CDR3nt: TGTGCCAGCAATACCCGGGGACGGGGGAGCCGCGAGCAGTACTTC
CDR3aa: CASNTRGRGSREQYF
v_gene: TRBV2
j_gene: TRBJ2-7
abundance: NA
d_gene: NA

CDR3nt: TGTGCCAGCAGCTGGGGCGGGGGGTCGGATACGCAGTATTTT
CDR3aa: CASSWGGGSDTQYF
v_gene: TRBV7-2
j_gene: TRBJ2-3
abundance: NA
d_gene: TRBD2

CDR3nt: TGCAGTGCTATTGAGTTCCGTAGCTCGGTCCAAGGGAGGGAGACCCAGTTCTTC
CDR3aa: CSAIEFRSSVQGRETQFF
v_gene: TRBV20-1
j_gene: TRBJ2-1
abundance: NA
d_gene: TRBD2

CDR3nt: TGTGCCAGCAGTGAAGAGTCCTTCAACGAGCAGTACTTC
CDR3aa: CASSEESFNEQYF
v_gene: TRBV2
j_gene: TRBJ2-7
abundance: NA
d_gene: NA

CDR3nt: TGCAGTGCCTCCCTCCGGGTCACAGAGGGTTATTTCCCCCTCCACTTT
CDR3aa: CSASLRVTEGYFPLHF
v_gene: TRBV20-1
j_gene: TRBJ1-6
abundance: NA
d_gene: NA

CDR3nt: TGTACCAGCAGGGTGAGGGGGGGCGCGTACAATGAGCAGTTCTTC
CDR3aa: CTSRVRGGAYNEQFF
v_gene: TRBV27
j_gene: TRBJ2-1
abundance: NA
d_gene: NA

CDR3nt: TGCAGTGCTAGGAGCGGGACGAACGACAGAAAACAGTTCTTC
CDR3aa: CSARSGTNDRKQFF
v_gene: TRBV20-1
j_gene: TRBJ2-1
abundance: NA
d_gene: TRBD2

CDR3nt: TGCAGTGCTAGAGAGCCAGGGAAAGAGACCCAGTACTTC
CDR3aa: CSAREPGKETQYF
v_gene: TRBV20-1
j_gene: TRBJ2-5
abundance: few
d_gene: NA

CDR3nt: TGTGCCAGCAGCCAACCCAACAGGGACCAAGAGACCCAGTACTTC
CDR3aa: CASSQPNRDQETQYF
v_gene: TRBV3-1
j_gene: TRBJ2-5
abundance: NA
d_gene: NA

CDR3nt: TGCGCCAGCAGCTCCGGGACTAGCGGGGCCGATGAGCAGTTCTTC
CDR3aa: CASSSGTSGADEQFF
v_gene: TRBV5-1
j_gene: TRBJ2-1
abundance: NA
d_gene: TRBD2

CDR3nt: TGCAGTGGAGTAGGCTCCTACAATGAGCAGTTCTTC
CDR3aa: CSGVGSYNEQFF
v_gene: TRBV20-1
j_gene: TRBJ2-1
abundance: NA
d_gene: NA

CDR3nt: TGTGCCATCAGCCCCGGGACATCGGGCGAAAAACTGTTTTTT
CDR3aa: CAISPGTSGEKLFF
v_gene: TRBV10-3
j_gene: TRBJ1-4
abundance: NA
d_gene: NA

CDR3nt: TGTGCCAGCAGTTTTGATCGGCTAGCGGGGGGCCAAGAGACCCAGTACTTC
CDR3aa: CASSFDRLAGGQETQYF
v_gene: TRBV7-9
j_gene: TRBJ2-5
abundance: NA
d_gene: TRBD2

CDR3nt: TGCAGCGTTCAGGGGTACAATGAGCAGTACTTC
CDR3aa: CSVQGYNEQYF
v_gene: TRBV29-1
j_gene: TRBJ2-7
abundance: few
d_gene: NA

CDR3nt: TGTGCCAGCAGCTCCCCGGACAGATACTACGAGCAGTACTTC
CDR3aa: CASSSPDRYYEQYF
v_gene: TRBV7-2
j_gene: TRBJ2-7
abundance: NA
d_gene: NA

CDR3nt: TGCAGTGCTAGGGAGGACAGTGGGAATTCCTACGAGCAGTACTTC
CDR3aa: CSAREDSGNSYEQYF
v_gene: TRBV20-1
j_gene: TRBJ2-7
abundance: NA
d_gene: NA

CDR3nt: TGTGCCAGCAGCTTAGATCTAAGGAATGAGCAGTTCTTC
CDR3aa: CASSLDLRNEQFF
v_gene: TRBV11-2
j_gene: TRBJ2-1
abundance: NA
d_gene: NA

CDR3nt: TGTGCCAGCAGCCAAGATCGGGTGGACGAGCAGTACTTC
CDR3aa: CASSQDRVDEQYF
v_gene: TRBV3-1
j_gene: TRBJ2-7
abundance: few
d_gene: NA

CDR3nt: TGCAGCGTTCGATTGCAGGAGAACACTGAAGCTTTCTTT
CDR3aa: CSVRLQENTEAFF
v_gene: TRBV29-1
j_gene: TRBJ1-1
abundance: NA
d_gene: NA

CDR3nt: TGTGCCAGCAGCTTAGTCGTATCAGGGGGGAATGGCTACACCTTC
CDR3aa: CASSLVVSGGNGYTF
v_gene: TRBV7-2
j_gene: TRBJ1-2
abundance: few
d_gene: TRBD1